The clone carrying this TCR beta chain was found a few times. Its antigen is as yet unknown. The sample comes from a study of T-cell reconstitution after alpha-beta-depleted transplantation in children. Study conclusions and caveats: Diversity and T-cell counts at one year after transplant derived mostly from new T cells.

TCRbeta library construction was performed incorporating unique molecular identifiers. TCRdb passed the PCR reads through MiXCR, listing each CDR3 protein once. In the table there are about 130,000 distinct CDR3 sequences, about 9.9% of which are singletons. The CDR3 length is 15 residues. V gave up 2 bases and J gave up 2 bases, with 11 bases separating them. The specimen was PBMCs, mostly from graft donor cells, collected 180 days after TCRalphabeta/CD19-depleted stem cell transplant. The chain uses TRBV12-3 or TRBV12-4 and TRBJ2-3, with D possibly being TRBD1 or TRBD2 (6 bases each). The sequence was collected from a girl under two years old who had a stem cell transplant for combined immunodeficiency, so the T cells may come from the graft donor. CDR3 nucleotide sequence: TGTGCCAGCAGTTTACAAGGGGGGTACACAGATACGCAGTATTTT. Protein sequence: CASSLQGGYTDTQYF.